This is a list of T cell receptor beta chains from one sample in a study of metastatic and nonmetastatic thyroid tumors. TCRdb re-called the PCR reads through MiXCR. The sample lists 11,000 to 15,000 clones, 9.5% to 15% occurring once. The sequencing sample was made of blood. The source of these receptors is a female donor with papillary thyroid cancer or a benign thyroid nodule (not recorded which). Some clones in this sample may be carry-over from other donors' samples. Both conserved end residues are part of each CDR3. A D gene is named only where the DNA matches it firmly. Only part of the rows carry a size: once, few, many, or a class if the clone is expanded.

v_gene	d_gene	j_gene	abundance	CDR3aa	CDR3nt
TRBV5-6	TRBD1	TRBJ1-6	many	CASSTRDRKFSPLHF	TGTGCCAGCAGCACCCGGGACAGGAAGTTTTCACCCCTCCACTTT
TRBV14	NA	TRBJ1-2	NA	CASSQVIVAGGYAF	TGTGCCAGCAGCCAAGTAATCGTCGCAGGTGGCTACGCCTTC
TRBV27	NA	TRBJ2-7	medium-sized	CASSRGQIYEQYF	TGTGCCAGCAGCCGGGGGCAGATCTACGAGCAGTACTTC
TRBV9	NA	TRBJ2-1	many	CASSVGPASTEQFF	TGTGCCAGCAGCGTAGGTCCCGCAAGTACTGAGCAGTTCTTC
TRBV27	NA	TRBJ2-1	NA	CASSRGACYSEQFF	TGTGCCAGCAGTCGTGGGGCATGTTACAGTGAGCAGTTCTTC
TRBV20-1	NA	TRBJ2-3	NA	CSAIPRRGLHTQYF	TGCAGTGCTATCCCTCGACGGGGGCTACATACGCAGTATTTT
TRBV6-1	TRBD1	TRBJ1-2	medium-sized	CASSEGGQVYGYTF	TGTGCCAGCAGTGAAGGGGGACAGGTTTATGGCTACACCTTC
TRBV11-3	NA	TRBJ2-2	once	CAISLGPGRAAGELFF	TGTGCCATCAGCTTGGGTCCGGGTAGGGCGGCCGGGGAGCTGTTTTTT
TRBV11-2	TRBD1	TRBJ2-7	many	CASSRETGAVYEQYF	TGTGCCAGCAGCCGAGAGACAGGGGCAGTCTACGAGCAGTACTTC
TRBV6-1	TRBD2	TRBJ2-3	few	CASSYGRDTQYF	TGTGCCAGCAGCTACGGGAGGGATACGCAGTATTTT
TRBV4-1	TRBD1	TRBJ2-7	many	CASSTRTGYEQYF	TGCGCCAGCAGCACGCGGACAGGCTACGAGCAGTACTTC